What follows describes a single T cell receptor beta chain. The data originate from a study of blood T cell repertoires in COVID-19. V lost 5 bases to trimming and J lost 3 bases, with 17 bases between them. The CDR3 has 14 residues. Germline CDR1 reads GTSNPN; CDR2 reads SVGIG (reference sequence). The protocol was immunoSEQ multiplex PCR, while the TCRdb copy is restricted to in-frame clones and leaves out a portion. The sample has 200,000 to 300,000 clones, roughly 89% seen once. The source is a young woman who had recovered from COVID-19. The chain combines TRBV30 with TRBJ2-7; D possibly corresponds to TRBD1 (5 bases). Sequenced material: PBMCs or T cells enriched from blood (not recorded which). CDR3 coding DNA: TGTGCCTGGGCCGCCGACAGTTCGTTCTACGAGCAGTACTTC. Encoded protein: CAWAADSSFYEQYF.